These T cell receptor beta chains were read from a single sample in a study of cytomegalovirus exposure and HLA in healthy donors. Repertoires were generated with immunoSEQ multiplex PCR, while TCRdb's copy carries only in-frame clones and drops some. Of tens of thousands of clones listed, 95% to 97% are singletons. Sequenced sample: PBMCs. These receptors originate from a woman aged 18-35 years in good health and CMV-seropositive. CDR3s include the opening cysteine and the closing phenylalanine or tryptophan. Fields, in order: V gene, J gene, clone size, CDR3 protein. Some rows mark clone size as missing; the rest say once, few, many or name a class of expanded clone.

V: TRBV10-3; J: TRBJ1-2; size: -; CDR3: CAISEDSGTANYGYTF
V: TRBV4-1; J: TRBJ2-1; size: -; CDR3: CASSQDQPSGSWLGSYNEQFF
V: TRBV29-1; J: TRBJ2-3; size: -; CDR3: CSSLSDREDTDTQYF
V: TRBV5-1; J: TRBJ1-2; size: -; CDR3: CASSSGQRDGYTF
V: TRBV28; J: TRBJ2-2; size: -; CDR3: CASSTVGPGTGKAGELFF
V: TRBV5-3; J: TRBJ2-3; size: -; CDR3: CARSLGAGGADTQYF
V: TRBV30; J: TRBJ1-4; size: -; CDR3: CAWSEQNSEKLFF
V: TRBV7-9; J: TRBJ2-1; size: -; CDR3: CASSFWTTGINEQFF
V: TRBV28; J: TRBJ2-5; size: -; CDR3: CASSTRETQYF
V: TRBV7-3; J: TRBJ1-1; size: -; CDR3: CASSQRTGKSAEAFF
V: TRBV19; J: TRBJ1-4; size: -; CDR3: CASSMRAGTNEKLFF
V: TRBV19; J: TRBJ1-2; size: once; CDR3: CASRDFNGYTF
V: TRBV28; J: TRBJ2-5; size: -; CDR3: CASIPGYEETQYF
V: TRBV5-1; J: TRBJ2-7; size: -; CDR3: CASSMETGAAYEQYF
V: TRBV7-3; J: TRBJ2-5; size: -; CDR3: CASSPKAGALETQYF
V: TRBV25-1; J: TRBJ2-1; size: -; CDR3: CASRMGQYNEQFF
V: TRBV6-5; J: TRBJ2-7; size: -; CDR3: CASSNRGRDEQYF
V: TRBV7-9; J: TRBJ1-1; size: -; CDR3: CASSLGTLEAFF
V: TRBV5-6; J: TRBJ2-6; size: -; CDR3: CASSLSGAFSGANVLTF
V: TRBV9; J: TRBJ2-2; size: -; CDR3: CASSVSGGTGELFF
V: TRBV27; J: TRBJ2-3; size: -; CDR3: CASNHWDLAGGDTDTQYF
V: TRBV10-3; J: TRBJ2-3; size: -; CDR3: CAISESTPTGGGRDTQYF
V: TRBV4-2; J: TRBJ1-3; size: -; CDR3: CASSQATGVSGNTIYF
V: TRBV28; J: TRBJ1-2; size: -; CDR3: CASSLRGGADYGYTF
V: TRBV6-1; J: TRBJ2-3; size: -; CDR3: CASRAGTGGQDTQYF
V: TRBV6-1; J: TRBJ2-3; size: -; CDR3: CASSGTSGSSDTQYF
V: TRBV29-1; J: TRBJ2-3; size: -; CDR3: CSVRQGSTDTQYF
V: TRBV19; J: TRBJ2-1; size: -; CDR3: CASSISSASGEQFF
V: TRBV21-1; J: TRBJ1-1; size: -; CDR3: CASSRGTGISVNTEAFF